This is a list of T cell receptor beta chains from one sample in a study of blood T cell repertoires in COVID-19. Sequencing was performed with immunoSEQ multiplex PCR; in TCRdb, only in-frame clones are kept and a portion is missing. The sample shows about 440,000 clones, roughly 89% of them seen only once. Sequencing was carried out using peripheral blood. The receptors originated from a woman aged 25 to 39 with acute or convalescent COVID-19. The CDR3 runs from the conserved cysteine through the conserved F or W.

TRBV5-4,TRBJ1-1,CASSRLPGHLSNTEAFF
TRBV27,TRBJ1-1,CASSETLATEAFF
TRBV24-1,TRBJ2-5,CATSDTRTAETQYF
TRBV3-1/TRBV3-2,TRBJ2-3,CASSPGQGKTDTQYF
TRBV11-2,TRBJ2-5,CASSLDGPGGGQETQYF
TRBV27,TRBJ1-1,CASSLSNWMGAEGTEAFF
TRBV2,TRBJ1-2,CASSEGGSYGYTF
TRBV2,TRBJ2-7,CASSVGVGTTFGQYF
TRBV27,TRBJ1-2,CASSLRQGGYDYGYTF
TRBV7-8,TRBJ2-5,CASSLASVQETQYF
TRBV27,TRBJ2-7,CASSPPGVSYEQYF
TRBV7-2,TRBJ2-1,CASSLGTYSYNEQFF
TRBV5-5,TRBJ2-5,CASSLGPGQGGETQYF
TRBV3-1/TRBV3-2,TRBJ1-2,CASSQDIGGTDGYTF
TRBV24-1,TRBJ1-1,CATSAGMNTEAFF
TRBV5-5,TRBJ2-1,CASSSLALAGSNEQFF
TRBV19,TRBJ2-3,CASSQRTGGFADTQYF
TRBV5-1,TRBJ1-2,CASSLTGLSNYGYTF
TRBV10-3,TRBJ1-4,CATALTGTGPEKLFF
TRBV7-9,TRBJ2-2,CASSPPVGSGGNTGELFF
TRBV6-5,TRBJ2-2,CASRDWGELFF
TRBV3-1/TRBV3-2,TRBJ2-1,CASSQLPGGGLFNEQFF
TRBV7-6,TRBJ2-7,CASSLGYGQGYEQYF
TRBV3-1/TRBV3-2,TRBJ2-1,CASGQLAEQFF
TRBV28,TRBJ1-5,CASSPGTTRPQHF
TRBV28,TRBJ1-5,CASSSGGPVNSNQPQHF
TRBV11-3,TRBJ2-7,CASSLRSSYEQYF
TRBV29-1,TRBJ1-2,CSVVTGGEGYTF
TRBV7-7,TRBJ2-1,CASSLSGQGGDEQFF
TRBV19,TRBJ1-6,CASSPRPTGNNNSPLHF
TRBV10-3,TRBJ2-2,CAIPNGANTGELFF
TRBV19,TRBJ2-7,CASTGEHGTGPAEQYF
TRBV12-5,TRBJ1-2,CASGLPANYGYTF
TRBV11-2,TRBJ2-5,CASSLRSGVTETQYF
TRBV9,TRBJ2-2,CASSVEGVRAGAGELFF
TRBV19,TRBJ1-1,CARELQNPEPQLNTEAFF
TRBV3-1/TRBV3-2,TRBJ2-7,CASSTDREYEQYF
TRBV5-1,TRBJ2-7,CASSTDSGPYEQYF
TRBV28,TRBJ2-7,CASRTIRTSAKTSSYEQYF
TRBV12-3/TRBV12-4,TRBJ2-1,CASSPEGQGQFF
TRBV6-2/TRBV6-3,TRBJ1-6,CASSYSGADNSPLHF